This T cell receptor beta chain was observed in a study of blood T cell repertoires in COVID-19. Trimming took off 5 bases at V and 4 bases at J, with 14 bases between the two ends. Germline loops: CDR1 SEHNR, CDR2 FQNEAQ (reference sequence). The length of the CDR3 is 15 residues. Libraries were prepared by immunoSEQ multiplex PCR; TCRdb keeps only in-frame clonotypes and omits some of them. Altogether about 160,000 clones are present, about 85% being singletons, with the ten largest covering roughly 3%. The sequence came from a human donor with acute or convalescent COVID-19. The donor label of this sample is uncertain. This chain joins TRBV7-9 and TRBJ1-4; weak D call: TRBD1 (5 bases). Input material: peripheral blood. The DNA of the CDR3 is TGTGCCAGCAGCGCCTTGACAGCGATTAATGAAAAACTGTTTTTT. Translated: CASSALTAINEKLFF.